The entry that follows covers one TCR beta chain sequence. Its recognized antigen is unknown. Qualities for individual bases were not recorded, and no much larger clone is one base off. The library was made by the immunoSEQ multiplex PCR assay. The source is immuneACCESS, and TCRdb retained only in-frame sequences with V and J called. Part of the clones is not carried over; for the studies checked, unresolved V genes explain less than half of this, and the remainder is unexplained. This sample holds 70,000 to 85,000 clones; about nine tenths were observed only once. The biggest ten clones account for around 17% of the sample. This entry belongs to a study of control samples from healthy donors and cancer patients (dated by TCRdb to the early 2020s). From its cysteine to its phenylalanine, the CDR3 spans 12 amino acids. The sequence is cut down to CDR3 DNA, 36 bases in frame from base 1. The germline V gene (reference sequence) yields LNHDA for CDR1 and SQIVND for CDR2. Trimming costs V 1 base and J 8 bases, and their ends lie 8 bases apart.

This TCR was recovered from a man in his fifties or sixties in good health. The V and J genes are TRBV19 and TRBJ1-1; there is no confident call for the D gene. The source material was blood. The bases read TGTGCCAGTAGTATAGGTAAACCCGAAGCTTTCTTT. This is translated as CASSIGKPEAFF.